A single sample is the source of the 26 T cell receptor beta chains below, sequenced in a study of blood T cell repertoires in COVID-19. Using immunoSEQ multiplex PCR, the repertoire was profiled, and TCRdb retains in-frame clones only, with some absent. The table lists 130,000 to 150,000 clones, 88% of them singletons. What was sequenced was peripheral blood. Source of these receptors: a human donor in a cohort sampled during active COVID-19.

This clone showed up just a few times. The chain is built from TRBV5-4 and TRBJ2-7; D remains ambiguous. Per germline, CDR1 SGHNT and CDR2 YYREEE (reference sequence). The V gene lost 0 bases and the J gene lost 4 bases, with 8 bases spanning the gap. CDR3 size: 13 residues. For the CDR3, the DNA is TGTGCCAGCAGCTTGGCTGGAGTATACGAGCAGTACTTC. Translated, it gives CASSLAGVYEQYF.

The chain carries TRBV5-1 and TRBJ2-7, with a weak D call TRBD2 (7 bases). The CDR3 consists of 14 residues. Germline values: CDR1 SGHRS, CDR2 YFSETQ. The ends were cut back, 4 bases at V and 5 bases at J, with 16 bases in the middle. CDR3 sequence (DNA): TGCGCCAGCAGCCGCGAGGGGGGGACAAACGAGCAGTACTTC. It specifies CASSREGGTNEQYF.

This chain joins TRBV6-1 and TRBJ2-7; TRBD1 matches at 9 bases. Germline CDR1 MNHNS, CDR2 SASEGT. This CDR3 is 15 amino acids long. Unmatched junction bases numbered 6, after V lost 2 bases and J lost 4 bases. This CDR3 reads CASSESRTGEYEQYF. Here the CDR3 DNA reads TGTGCCAGCAGTGAATCTAGGACAGGGGAATACGAGCAGTACTTC.

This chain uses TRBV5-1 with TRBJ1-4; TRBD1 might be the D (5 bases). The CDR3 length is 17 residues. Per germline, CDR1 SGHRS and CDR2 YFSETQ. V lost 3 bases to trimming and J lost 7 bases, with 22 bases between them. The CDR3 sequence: CASSWGPPSESAEKLFF. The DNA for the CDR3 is TGCGCCAGCAGCTGGGGCCCTCCCTCGGAGTCGGCTGAAAAACTGTTTTTT. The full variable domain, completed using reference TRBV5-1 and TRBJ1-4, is KAGVTQTPRYLIKTRGQQVTLSCSPISGHRSVSWYQQTPGQGLQFLFEYFSETQRNKGNFPGRFSGRQFSNSRSEMNVSTLELGDSALYLCASSWGPPSESAEKLFFGSGTQLSVL.

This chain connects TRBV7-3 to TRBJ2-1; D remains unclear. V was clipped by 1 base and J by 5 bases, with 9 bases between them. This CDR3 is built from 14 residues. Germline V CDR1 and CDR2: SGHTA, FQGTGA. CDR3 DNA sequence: TGTGCCAGCAGCTTAAATTGGCAGAACAATGAGCAGTTCTTC. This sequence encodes CASSLNWQNNEQFF.

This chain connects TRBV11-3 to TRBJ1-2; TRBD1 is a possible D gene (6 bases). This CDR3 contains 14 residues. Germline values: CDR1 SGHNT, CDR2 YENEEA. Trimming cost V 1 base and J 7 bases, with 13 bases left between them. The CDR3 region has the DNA TGTGCCAGCAGCTTAGGACCTGGGGGCCGTGGCTACACCTTC. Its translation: CASSLGPGGRGYTF.

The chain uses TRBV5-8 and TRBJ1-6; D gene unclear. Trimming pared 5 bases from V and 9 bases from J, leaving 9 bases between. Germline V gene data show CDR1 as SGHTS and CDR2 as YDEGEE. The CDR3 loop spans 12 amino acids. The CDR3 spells CASRRYRSPLHF. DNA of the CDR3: TGTGCCAGCAGGAGATATCGTTCACCCCTCCACTTT. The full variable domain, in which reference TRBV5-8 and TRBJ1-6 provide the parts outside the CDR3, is EAGVTQSPTHLIKTRGQQATLRCSPISGHTSVYWYQQALGLGLQFLLWYDEGEERNRGNFPPRFSGRQFPNYSSELNVNALELEDSALYLCASRRYRSPLHFGNGTRLTVT.

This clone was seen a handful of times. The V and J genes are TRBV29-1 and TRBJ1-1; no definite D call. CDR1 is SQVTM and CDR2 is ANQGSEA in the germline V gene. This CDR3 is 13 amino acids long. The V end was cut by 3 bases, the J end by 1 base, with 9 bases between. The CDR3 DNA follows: TGCAGCGTTGAGGTAGACTCGAACACTGAAGCTTTCTTT. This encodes CSVEVDSNTEAFF. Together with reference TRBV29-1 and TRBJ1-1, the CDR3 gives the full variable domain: SAVISQKPSRDICQRGTSLTIQCQVDSQVTMMFWYRQQPGQSLTLIATANQGSEATYESGFVIDKFPISRPNLTFSTLTVSNMSPEDSSIYLCSVEVDSNTEAFFGQGTRLTVV.

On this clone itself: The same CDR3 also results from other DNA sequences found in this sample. CDR3 sequence reads: CASSVAGRDNYGYTF. CDR3 in DNA: TGTGCCAGCAGCGTAGCAGGGCGAGATAACTATGGCTACACCTTC. This rearrangement joins TRBV9 to TRBJ1-2, with a tentative D call TRBD1 (5 bases). Germline CDR1 reads SGDLS; CDR2 reads YYNGEE. The V gene lost 0 bases and the J gene lost 1 base, with 10 bases spanning the gap. The CDR3 runs to 15 residues.

The CDR3 nucleotides read TGTGCCAGCAGCTTGGGAGTAGCGGGAGTTGACTACGAGCAGTACTTC. It codes for CASSLGVAGVDYEQYF. This sequence joins TRBV5-6 and TRBJ2-7; 9 bases agree with TRBD2. Germline V gene sequence: CDR1 SGHDT, CDR2 YYEEEE. After removal of 0 bases from V and 3 bases from J, the junction contained 7 bases not matched to a gene. The CDR3 is made up of 16 amino acids.

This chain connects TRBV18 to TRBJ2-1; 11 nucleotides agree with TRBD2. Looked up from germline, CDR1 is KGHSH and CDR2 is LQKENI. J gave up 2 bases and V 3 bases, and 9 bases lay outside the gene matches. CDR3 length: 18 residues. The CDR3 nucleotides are TGTGCCAGCTCACCCGTCACTAGCGGGAGTATAACCTACAATGAGCAGTTCTTC. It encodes CASSPVTSGSITYNEQFF.

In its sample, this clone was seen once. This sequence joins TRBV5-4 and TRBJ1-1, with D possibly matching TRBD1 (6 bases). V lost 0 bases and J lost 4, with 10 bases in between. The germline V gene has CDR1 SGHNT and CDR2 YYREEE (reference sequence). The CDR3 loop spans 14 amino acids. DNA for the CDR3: TGTGCCAGCAGCTTGGGGCAGGGGACCACTGAAGCTTTCTTT. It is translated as CASSLGQGTTEAFF.

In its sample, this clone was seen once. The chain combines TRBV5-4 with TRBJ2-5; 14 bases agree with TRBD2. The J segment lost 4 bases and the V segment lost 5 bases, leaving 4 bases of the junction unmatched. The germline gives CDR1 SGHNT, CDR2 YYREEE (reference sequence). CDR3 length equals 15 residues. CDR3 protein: CASRSGLAGAETQYF. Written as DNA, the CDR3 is TGTGCCAGCAGGTCGGGACTAGCGGGAGCAGAGACCCAGTACTTC.

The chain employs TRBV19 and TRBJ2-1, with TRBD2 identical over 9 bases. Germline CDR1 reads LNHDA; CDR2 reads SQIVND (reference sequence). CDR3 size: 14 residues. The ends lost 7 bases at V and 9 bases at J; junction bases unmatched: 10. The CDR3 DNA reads TGTGCCAGTATGGCGGTAGCGGGGGCTGGTGAGCAGTTCTTC. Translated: CASMAVAGAGEQFF.

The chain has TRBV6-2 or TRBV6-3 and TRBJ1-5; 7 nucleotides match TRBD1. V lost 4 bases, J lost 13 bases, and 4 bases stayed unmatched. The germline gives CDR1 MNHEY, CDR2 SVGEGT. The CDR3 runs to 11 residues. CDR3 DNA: TGTGCCAGCAGTTCGACAGGGATACAGCATTTT. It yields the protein CASSSTGIQHF.

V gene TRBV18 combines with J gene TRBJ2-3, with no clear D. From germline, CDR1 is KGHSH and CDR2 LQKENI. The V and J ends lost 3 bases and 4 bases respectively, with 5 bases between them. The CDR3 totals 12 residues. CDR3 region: CASSPYADTQYF. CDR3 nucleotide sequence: TGTGCCAGCTCACCCTACGCAGATACGCAGTATTTT.

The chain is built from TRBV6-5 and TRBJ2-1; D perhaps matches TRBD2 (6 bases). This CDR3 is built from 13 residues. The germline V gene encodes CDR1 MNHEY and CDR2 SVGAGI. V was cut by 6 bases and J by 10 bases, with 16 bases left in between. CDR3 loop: CASSPPTLAEQFF. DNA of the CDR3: TGTGCCAGCAGCCCACCTACTCTAGCGGAGCAGTTCTTC.

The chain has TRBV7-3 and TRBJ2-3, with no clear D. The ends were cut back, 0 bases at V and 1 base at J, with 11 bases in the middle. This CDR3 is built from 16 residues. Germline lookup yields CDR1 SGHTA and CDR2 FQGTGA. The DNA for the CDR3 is TGTGCCAGCAGCTTAACGCCCCAGCAGGGCACAGATACGCAGTATTTT. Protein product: CASSLTPQQGTDTQYF.

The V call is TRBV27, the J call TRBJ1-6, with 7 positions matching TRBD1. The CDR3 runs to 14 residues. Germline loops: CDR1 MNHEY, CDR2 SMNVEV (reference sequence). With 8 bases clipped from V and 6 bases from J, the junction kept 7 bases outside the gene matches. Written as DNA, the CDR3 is TGTGCCAGCGGAGGACAGGCCCCTAATTCACCCCTCCACTTT. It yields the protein CASGGQAPNSPLHF.

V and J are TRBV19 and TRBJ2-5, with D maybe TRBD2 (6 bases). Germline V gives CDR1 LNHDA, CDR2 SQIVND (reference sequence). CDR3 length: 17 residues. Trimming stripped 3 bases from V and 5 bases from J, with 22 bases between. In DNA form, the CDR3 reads TGTGCCAGTAGTATTACCCTGCGACTAGATCGGTCGGAGACCCAGTACTTC. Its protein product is CASSITLRLDRSETQYF.

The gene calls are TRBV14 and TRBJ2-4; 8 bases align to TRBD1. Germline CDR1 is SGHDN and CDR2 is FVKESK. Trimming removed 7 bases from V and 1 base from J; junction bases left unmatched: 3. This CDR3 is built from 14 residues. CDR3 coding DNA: TGTGCCAGCAACCAGGGGGCGGCCAAAAACATTCAGTACTTC. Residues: CASNQGAAKNIQYF.

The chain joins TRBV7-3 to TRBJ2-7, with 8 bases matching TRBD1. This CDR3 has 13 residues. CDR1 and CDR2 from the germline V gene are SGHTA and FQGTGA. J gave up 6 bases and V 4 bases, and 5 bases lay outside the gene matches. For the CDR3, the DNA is TGTGCCAGCAGCTGGACAGGGCGGGGCGAGCAGTACTTC. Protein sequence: CASSWTGRGEQYF.

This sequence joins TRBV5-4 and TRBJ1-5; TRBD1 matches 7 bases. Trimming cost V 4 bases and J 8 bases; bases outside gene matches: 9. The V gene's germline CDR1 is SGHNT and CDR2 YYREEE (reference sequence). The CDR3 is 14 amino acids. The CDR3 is CASSQDQTGKPQHF. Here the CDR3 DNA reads TGTGCCAGCAGCCAAGACCAGACAGGGAAGCCCCAGCATTTT.

The CDR3 DNA follows: TGTGCCAGCGCTGAGCTTAGCACAGATACGCAGTATTTT. This translates into CASAELSTDTQYF. This chain joins TRBV7-6 and TRBJ2-3; D is uncertain. Germline V CDR1 and CDR2: SGHVS, FNYEAQ. The CDR3 length is 13 residues. With 8 bases removed from V and 0 bases from J, the gap between germline ends came to 9 bases.

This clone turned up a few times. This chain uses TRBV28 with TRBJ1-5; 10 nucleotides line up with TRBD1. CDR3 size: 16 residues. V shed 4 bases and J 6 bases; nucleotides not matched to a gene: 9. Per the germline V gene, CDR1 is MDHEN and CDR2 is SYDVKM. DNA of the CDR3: TGTGCCAGCAGTTCCCTTGACAGGGGGCACAGTCAGCCCCAGCATTTT. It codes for CASSSLDRGHSQPQHF.

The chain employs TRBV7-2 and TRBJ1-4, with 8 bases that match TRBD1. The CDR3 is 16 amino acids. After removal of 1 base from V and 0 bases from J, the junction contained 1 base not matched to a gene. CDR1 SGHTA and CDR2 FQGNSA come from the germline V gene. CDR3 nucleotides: TGTGCCAGCAGCTTAGGGGACAGGACAACTAATGAAAAACTGTTTTTT. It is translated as CASSLGDRTTNEKLFF.